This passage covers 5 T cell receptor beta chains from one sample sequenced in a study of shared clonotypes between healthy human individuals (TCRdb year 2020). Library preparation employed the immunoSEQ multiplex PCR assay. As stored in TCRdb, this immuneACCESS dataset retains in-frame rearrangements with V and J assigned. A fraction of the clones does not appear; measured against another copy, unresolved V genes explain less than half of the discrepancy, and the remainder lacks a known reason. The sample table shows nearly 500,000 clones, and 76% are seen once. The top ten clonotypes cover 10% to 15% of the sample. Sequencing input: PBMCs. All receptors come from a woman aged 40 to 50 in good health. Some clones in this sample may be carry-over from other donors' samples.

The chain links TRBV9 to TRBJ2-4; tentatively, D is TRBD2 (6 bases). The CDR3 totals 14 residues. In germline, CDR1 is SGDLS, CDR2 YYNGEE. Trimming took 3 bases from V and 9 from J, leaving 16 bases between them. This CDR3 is CASSESPRDPIQYF. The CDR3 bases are TGTGCCAGCAGCGAGAGTCCGCGGGACCCCATTCAGTACTTC.

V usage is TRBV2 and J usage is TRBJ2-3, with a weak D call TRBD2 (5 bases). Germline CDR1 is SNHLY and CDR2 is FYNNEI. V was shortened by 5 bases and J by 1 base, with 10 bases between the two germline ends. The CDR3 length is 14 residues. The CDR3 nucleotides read TGTGCCAGCAGTTCTCTAGCTGGCACAGATACGCAGTATTTT. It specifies CASSSLAGTDTQYF.

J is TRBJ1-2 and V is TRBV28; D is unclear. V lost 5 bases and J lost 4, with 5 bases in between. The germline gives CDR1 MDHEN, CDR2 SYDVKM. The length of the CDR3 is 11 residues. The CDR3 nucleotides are TGTGCCAGCAGTCCCTCCTATGGCTACACCTTC. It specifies CASSPSYGYTF.

CDR3 loop: CASGGQSNEKLFF. The CDR3 DNA reads TGCGCCAGCGGGGGACAGTCTAATGAAAAACTGTTTTTT. The chain links TRBV10-2 to TRBJ1-4; 7 bases line up with TRBD1. The CDR3 totals 13 residues. With V trimmed by 8 bases and J by 3 bases, 3 bases remained unmatched. CDR1 is WSHSY, CDR2 SAAADI, per germline.

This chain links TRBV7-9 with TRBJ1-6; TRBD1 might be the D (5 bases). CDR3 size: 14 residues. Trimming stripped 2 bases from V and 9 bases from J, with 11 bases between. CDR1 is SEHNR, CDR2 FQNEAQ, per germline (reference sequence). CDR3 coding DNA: TGTGCCAGCAGCTTAAGGGACGCGGTTTCACCCCTCCACTTT. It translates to CASSLRDAVSPLHF.